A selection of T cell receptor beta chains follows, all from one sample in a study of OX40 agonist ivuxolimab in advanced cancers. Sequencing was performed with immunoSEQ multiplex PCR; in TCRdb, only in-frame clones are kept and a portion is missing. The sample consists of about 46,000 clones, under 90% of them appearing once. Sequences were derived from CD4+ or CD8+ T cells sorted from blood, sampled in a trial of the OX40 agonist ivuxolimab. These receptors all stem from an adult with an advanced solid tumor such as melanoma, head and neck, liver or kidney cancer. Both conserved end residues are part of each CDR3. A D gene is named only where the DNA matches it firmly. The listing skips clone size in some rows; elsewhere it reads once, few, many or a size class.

CDR3 protein: CASHFLSDSPLHF
CDR3 DNA: TGTGCCAGCCACTTTTTGAGTGATTCACCCCTCCACTTT
J gene: TRBJ1-6
clone size: once
D gene: NA
V gene: TRBV2

CDR3 protein: CASSYGPPQVGELFF
CDR3 DNA: TGTGCCAGCAGTTACGGGCCACCCCAGGTCGGGGAGCTGTTTTTT
J gene: TRBJ2-2
clone size: once
D gene: NA
V gene: TRBV6-9

CDR3 protein: CASSYTGQPYEQYF
CDR3 DNA: TGTGCCAGCAGTTACACGGGACAGCCCTACGAGCAGTACTTC
J gene: TRBJ2-7
clone size: NA
D gene: TRBD1
V gene: TRBV2

CDR3 protein: CASSSQGELNTEAFF
CDR3 DNA: TGCGCCAGCAGCTCCCAGGGGGAGCTGAACACTGAAGCTTTCTTT
J gene: TRBJ1-1
clone size: NA
D gene: TRBD1
V gene: TRBV5-1

CDR3 protein: CASSAETGGGYEQYF
CDR3 DNA: TGCGCCAGCAGCGCGGAAACAGGGGGCGGCTACGAGCAGTACTTC
J gene: TRBJ2-7
clone size: NA
D gene: TRBD1
V gene: TRBV5-1

CDR3 protein: CASSLDLYTGELFF
CDR3 DNA: TGTGCCAGCAGCTTGGACCTATACACCGGGGAGCTGTTTTTT
J gene: TRBJ2-2
clone size: NA
D gene: NA
V gene: TRBV5-6

CDR3 protein: CASTPQGPNTGELFF
CDR3 DNA: TGTGCCAGCACACCGCAGGGACCGAACACCGGGGAGCTGTTTTTT
J gene: TRBJ2-2
clone size: NA
D gene: NA
V gene: TRBV7-6

CDR3 protein: CAWSYGPNNEQFF
CDR3 DNA: TGTGCCTGGAGTTATGGCCCCAACAATGAGCAGTTCTTC
J gene: TRBJ2-1
clone size: NA
D gene: NA
V gene: TRBV30

CDR3 protein: CASSTDSHQTTGYTF
CDR3 DNA: TGTGCCAGCAGCACGGACAGCCACCAGACGACTGGCTACACCTTC
J gene: TRBJ1-2
clone size: once
D gene: NA
V gene: TRBV5-4

CDR3 protein: CASSVAGTSGYEQYF
CDR3 DNA: TGTGCCAGCAGCGTAGCTGGGACTAGCGGCTACGAGCAGTACTTC
J gene: TRBJ2-7
clone size: NA
D gene: TRBD2
V gene: TRBV9

CDR3 protein: CASSFITGTNNEQFF
CDR3 DNA: TGTGCCAGTAGTTTTATCACCGGGACCAACAATGAGCAGTTCTTC
J gene: TRBJ2-1
clone size: NA
D gene: NA
V gene: TRBV19